The 29 T cell receptor beta chains below all came from one sample that was sequenced in a study of shared clonotypes between healthy human individuals. Generated by immunoSEQ multiplex PCR, the TCRdb table keeps only in-frame clones and is missing some. The table includes over 950,000 clones, 60% to 80% detected once. The sequencing input was memory CD4+ T cells from PBMCs. Regarding subset: CD45RA-negative fraction. The receptors were gathered from a man younger than 35 in good health. Some clones in this sample may be carry-over from other donors' samples.

This clone was detected a few times. The chain uses TRBV10-3 and TRBJ2-5; 7 bases are shared with TRBD1. Trimming removed 6 bases from V and 2 bases from J; junction bases left unmatched: 6. Germline V gene sequence: CDR1 ENHRY, CDR2 SYGVKD. The CDR3 loop spans 14 amino acids. The CDR3 nucleotides read TGTGCCATCAGAGGGGGCCGCTCACAAGAGACCCAGTACTTC. It specifies CAIRGGRSQETQYF.

The chain employs TRBV28 and TRBJ2-2, with no clear D. The V and J ends lost 6 bases and 2 bases respectively, with 19 bases between them. Germline V gives CDR1 MDHEN, CDR2 SYDVKM. The CDR3 is 17 residues long. The chain's CDR3 is CASRPYVGGPNTGELFF. The CDR3 DNA sequence: TGTGCCAGCAGGCCATATGTGGGTGGGCCTAACACCGGGGAGCTGTTTTTT.

Concerning this clone: A much larger clone lies a single base off, so this may be a read error. V gene TRBV5-4 combines with J gene TRBJ1-2, with TRBD1 matching 7 bases. The V gene's germline CDR1 is SGHNT and CDR2 YYREEE (reference sequence). V shed 4 bases and J 4 bases; nucleotides not matched to a gene: 4. This CDR3 is built from 13 residues. The CDR3 sequence is CASSRQGPYGYTF. CDR3 nucleotide sequence: TGTGCCAGCAGCCGACAGGGACCCTATGGCTACACCTTC.

The count of this clone is one. The rearrangement uses TRBV10-2 and TRBJ2-1, with 12 bases identical to TRBD1. The CDR3 has 17 amino acids. With 10 bases clipped from V and 9 bases from J, the junction kept 19 bases outside the gene matches. Germline V gene lookup returns CDR1 WSHSY and CDR2 SAAADI. The chain's CDR3 is CATTRGTGGVIVREQFF. Written as DNA, the CDR3 is TGCGCCACCACGAGAGGGACAGGGGGCGTGATTGTACGTGAGCAGTTCTTC.

The chain is built from TRBV5-8 and TRBJ1-1; TRBD1 is a possible D gene (5 bases). In germline, CDR1 is SGHTS, CDR2 YDEGEE. Trimming took 1 base from V and 4 from J, leaving 11 bases between them. The CDR3 is made up of 14 amino acids. The chain's CDR3 is CASSLSGDGTEAFF. The DNA of the CDR3 is TGTGCCAGCAGCTTGTCCGGGGACGGCACTGAAGCTTTCTTT.

The V and J genes are TRBV28 and TRBJ2-5; D may be TRBD1 (5 bases). The CDR3 is made up of 16 amino acids. Trimming took 7 bases from V and 1 from J, leaving 19 bases between them. The germline CDR1 and CDR2 sequences are MDHEN and SYDVKM. The CDR3 DNA follows: TGTGCCAGCACTGAAGGGCGCAGGGAACCCCAAGAGACCCAGTACTTC. Residues: CASTEGRREPQETQYF.

The chain couples TRBV9 to TRBJ1-1; D might be TRBD1 (5 bases). V lost 0 bases to trimming and J lost 12 bases, with 18 bases between them. This CDR3 has 14 amino acids. The germline V gene has CDR1 SGDLS and CDR2 YYNGEE. The CDR3: CASSVDTDTRRPFF. The CDR3 region has the DNA TGTGCCAGCAGCGTAGACACGGACACCCGAAGACCTTTCTTT.

In its sample, this clone was seen a few times. This sample includes further DNA sequences coding for the same CDR3. The rearrangement links TRBV9 to TRBJ2-7; possible D gene TRBD2, 6 bases. Germline-derived CDR1 and CDR2 are SGDLS and YYNGEE. The V gene lost 3 bases and the J gene lost 0 bases, with 10 bases spanning the gap. The CDR3 length is 14 residues. CDR3 residues: CASSAASASYEQYF. The CDR3 region has the DNA TGTGCCAGCAGCGCCGCTAGCGCCTCCTACGAGCAGTACTTC. Using reference TRBV9 and TRBJ2-7 for the parts outside the CDR3, the full variable domain is DSGVTQTPKHLITATGQRVTLRCSPRSGDLSVYWYQQSLDQGLQFLIQYYNGEERAKGNILERFSAQQFPDLHSELNLSSLELGDSALYFCASSAASASYEQYFGPGTRLTVT.

There are a few counts of this clone. This sequence joins TRBV4-1 and TRBJ1-2; 7 bases align to TRBD1. J gave up 6 bases and V 4 bases, and 11 bases lay outside the gene matches. From germline, CDR1 is MGHRA and CDR2 YSYEKL. This CDR3 is built from 15 residues. The CDR3 protein is CASSPTGAASDGYTF. CDR3 DNA: TGCGCCAGCAGCCCAACAGGGGCCGCCTCCGATGGCTACACCTTC.

The rearrangement uses TRBV4-2 and TRBJ2-7, with TRBD2 matching 7 bases. Germline trimming cut 4 bases from V and 0 bases from J; bases unmatched to any gene: 6. In germline, CDR1 is LGHNA, CDR2 YNFKEQ. CDR3 length: 15 amino acids. CDR3 in amino acids: CASSPSSGSSYEQYF. CDR3 DNA sequence: TGTGCCAGCAGCCCCTCTAGCGGTAGCTCCTACGAGCAGTACTTC.

This chain uses TRBV5-6 with TRBJ2-2, with TRBD1 matching over 7 bases. V dropped 3 bases and J dropped 4; count of bases not matched to a gene: 6. This CDR3 has 15 amino acids. Germline V CDR1 and CDR2: SGHDT, YYEEEE. The CDR3 DNA is TGTGCCAGCAGCTATGGTCAGGGGGTCACCGGGGAGCTGTTTTTT. Its protein product is CASSYGQGVTGELFF.

This clone occurred many times. The chain has TRBV30 and TRBJ2-3, with D possibly matching TRBD1 (5 bases). The CDR3 runs to 13 residues. V gave up 0 bases and J gave up 6 bases, with 10 bases separating them. In germline, CDR1 is GTSNPN, CDR2 SVGIG (reference sequence). This chain's CDR3 is CAWSVGVRDTQYF. The CDR3 DNA is TGTGCCTGGAGTGTAGGGGTACGGGATACGCAGTATTTT.

The rearrangement joins TRBV5-1 to TRBJ2-3; TRBD2 matches 10 bases. Trimming took 3 bases from V and 2 from J; bases not matched to a gene: 12. CDR3 length: 18 amino acids. Looked up from germline, CDR1 is SGHRS and CDR2 is YFSETQ. This CDR3 is CASSSPRGAGGNTDTQYF. The CDR3 coding sequence is TGCGCCAGCAGCTCACCCCGGGGAGCGGGAGGGAACACAGATACGCAGTATTTT. The whole variable domain, remainder taken from reference TRBV5-1 and TRBJ2-3, is KAGVTQTPRYLIKTRGQQVTLSCSPISGHRSVSWYQQTPGQGLQFLFEYFSETQRNKGNFPGRFSGRQFSNSRSEMNVSTLELGDSALYLCASSSPRGAGGNTDTQYFGPGTRLTVL.

The rearrangement uses TRBV25-1 and TRBJ1-4; TRBD1 might be the D (6 bases). This CDR3 has 15 residues. V lost 1 base, J lost 7 bases, and 13 bases lay in between. Per germline, CDR1 MGHDK and CDR2 SYGVNS. Written as DNA, the CDR3 is TGTGCCAGCAGTGAATTAGAGGACAGAGGTGAAAAACTGTTTTTT. Translation gives CASSELEDRGEKLFF. The variable domain in full, with the rest retrieved from reference TRBV25-1 and TRBJ1-4, is EADIYQTPRYLVIGTGKKITLECSQTMGHDKMYWYQQDPGMELHLIHYSYGVNSTEKGDLSSESTVSRIRTEHFPLTLESARPSHTSQYLCASSELEDRGEKLFFGSGTQLSVL.

This clone has a count of ten or more. This chain links TRBV11-2 with TRBJ2-1; 8 bases map to TRBD2. This CDR3 region has 16 residues. Unmatched junction bases numbered 16, after V lost 7 bases and J lost 8 bases. CDR1 SGHAT and CDR2 FQNNGV come from the germline V gene. CDR3 nucleotides: TGTGCCAGCACCTCAGTTTCGGCGGGAGGAAGGGATGAGCAGTTCTTC. It is translated as CASTSVSAGGRDEQFF.

The chain couples TRBV20-1 to TRBJ2-7; D perhaps matches TRBD2 (5 bases). V was clipped by 7 bases and J by 6 bases, with 13 bases between them. Germline assignment: CDR1 DFQATT and CDR2 SNEGSKA (reference sequence). The CDR3 totals 11 residues. The CDR3 DNA is TGCAGTGAGCACCTAGCCGGCGAGCAGTACTTC. It translates to CSEHLAGEQYF.

The J gene is TRBJ2-6, the V gene TRBV2; no clear D. Trimming removed 4 bases at V and 2 bases at J, with 9 bases between. Germline V gene lookup returns CDR1 SNHLY and CDR2 FYNNEI. The CDR3 is 15 residues long. CDR3 DNA: TGTGCCAGCAGTGTGGTTGGAACTGGGGCCAACGTCCTGACTTTC. Protein: CASSVVGTGANVLTF. Filled out from reference TRBV2 and TRBJ2-6, the complete variable domain reads EPEVTQTPSHQVTQMGQEVILRCVPISNHLYFYWYRQILGQKVEFLVSFYNNEISEKSEIFDDQFSVERPDGSNFTLKIRSTKLEDSAMYFCASSVVGTGANVLTFGAGSRLTVL.

V is TRBV4-3 and J is TRBJ1-3, with D unresolved. CDR1 and CDR2 (germline): LGHNA, YSLEER. There are 13 residues in the CDR3. Between the trimmed V and J ends, which lost 6 bases and 6 bases, there was a span of 12 bases. CDR3 loop: CASSPSGQNTIYF. DNA of the CDR3: TGCGCCAGCAGTCCCTCCGGCCAAAACACCATATATTTT.

This rearrangement joins TRBV10-3 to TRBJ2-1, with TRBD1 identical over 7 bases. J gave up 5 bases and V 4 bases, and 2 bases lay outside the gene matches. This CDR3 comprises 13 residues. CDR1 ENHRY and CDR2 SYGVKD come from the germline V gene. DNA of the CDR3: TGTGCCATCAGTGGGCAGGGGGACAATGAGCAGTTCTTC. This translates into CAISGQGDNEQFF.

J is TRBJ2-1 and V is TRBV6-5; 9 positions agree with TRBD1. The CDR3 totals 14 residues. Trimming at V came to 5 bases and at J to 12 bases, leaving 11 bases not matched to a gene. CDR1 and CDR2 from the germline V gene are MNHEY and SVGAGI. CDR3 sequence: CASSDGQGYEGQFF. The CDR3 coding sequence is TGTGCCAGCAGTGACGGACAGGGGTACGAGGGGCAGTTCTTC.

This chain links TRBV30 with TRBJ2-5, with TRBD2 as a possible D gene (5 bases). V gave up 2 bases and J gave up 4 bases, with 8 bases separating them. Germline V lookup: CDR1 GTSNPN, CDR2 SVGIG (reference sequence). The CDR3 length is 12 residues. CDR3 region: CAWSLGGETQYF. CDR3 sequence (DNA): TGTGCCTGGAGTCTAGGAGGAGAGACCCAGTACTTC.

The chain recombines TRBV12-2 with TRBJ1-2. TRBV12-2 is tagged as a pseudogene. The CDR3 loop spans 18 amino acids. The CDR3 nucleotides read TGTGCAGGTCGCTTAGTGCTGGAAAGCGGGACCGCCAACTATGGATACACCTTC. This translates into CAGRLVLESGTANYGYTF.

The V call is TRBV7-9, the J call TRBJ2-7, with 8 bases matching TRBD2. The CDR3 runs to 15 residues. Germline lookup yields CDR1 SEHNR and CDR2 FQNEAQ (reference sequence). The trim removed 5 bases at V and 0 bases at J, leaving 6 bases unmatched. The CDR3 reads CASSISSGPSYEQYF. The CDR3 DNA is TGTGCCAGCAGCATCTCTAGCGGGCCCTCCTACGAGCAGTACTTC.

The J gene is TRBJ1-2, the V gene TRBV5-1; 9 nucleotides align to TRBD1. The CDR3 contains 17 residues. Trimming cost V 1 base and J 8 bases; bases outside gene matches: 15. Germline CDR1 SGHRS, CDR2 YFSETQ. The CDR3 sequence is CASSLIPGQGPPGGYTF. CDR3 nucleotides: TGCGCCAGCAGCTTGATCCCGGGACAGGGTCCGCCGGGGGGCTACACCTTC.

The chain employs TRBV28 and TRBJ2-1; D call uncertain. Looked up from germline, CDR1 is MDHEN and CDR2 is SYDVKM. V was shortened by 11 bases and J by 4 bases, with 18 bases between the two germline ends. The CDR3 sequence is 14 residues long. CDR3 region: CAHTAEKGYNEQFF. The CDR3 coding sequence is TGTGCCCATACGGCGGAAAAAGGTTACAATGAGCAGTTCTTC.

This chain links TRBV6-1 with TRBJ2-3; D gene uncertain. Germline CDR1 MNHNS, CDR2 SASEGT. The CDR3 has 12 amino acids. V lost 7 bases to trimming and J lost 4 bases, with 9 bases between them. The CDR3 loop reads CASNSLADTQYF. The CDR3 nucleotides read TGTGCCAGCAATTCTTTGGCAGATACGCAGTATTTT.

This clone came up many times. The identical CDR3 is also encoded by other nucleotide sequences in the sample. V gene TRBV29-1 combines with J gene TRBJ2-7, with 7 bases lining up with TRBD1. The CDR3 sequence is 14 residues long. Trimming removed 7 bases from V and 5 bases from J; junction bases left unmatched: 14. Germline V gives CDR1 SQVTM, CDR2 ANQGSEA. CDR3 sequence reads: CSALRGTALDEQYF. The CDR3 region has the DNA TGCAGCGCCCTGAGGGGGACAGCCTTGGACGAGCAGTACTTC.

This rearrangement joins TRBV5-1 to TRBJ2-4, with 7 bases that match TRBD1. V trimming: 0 bases; J trimming: 1 base; junction bases outside the gene matches: 4. This CDR3 is 16 amino acids long. Per the germline V gene, CDR1 is SGHRS and CDR2 is YFSETQ. The CDR3 reads CASSLGGGSAKNIQYF. CDR3 bases: TGCGCCAGCAGCTTGGGAGGGGGCTCGGCCAAAAACATTCAGTACTTC.

The chain joins TRBV29-1 to TRBJ1-5, with D possibly TRBD1 on 6 matching bases. Deletions cut 8 bases from V and 4 bases from J, with 12 bases between. CDR1 and CDR2 from the germline V gene are SQVTM and ANQGSEA. CDR3 size: 12 residues. Here the CDR3 DNA reads TGCAGCCCCGGACAGATAAATCAGCCCCAGCATTTT. This translates into CSPGQINQPQHF. Based on the CDR3 plus reference TRBV29-1 and TRBJ1-5, the full variable domain is SAVISQKPSRDICQRGTSLTIQCQVDSQVTMMFWYRQQPGQSLTLIATANQGSEATYESGFVIDKFPISRPNLTFSTLTVSNMSPEDSSIYLCSPGQINQPQHFGDGTRLSIL.